The present TCR beta chain was sequenced within a study of shared clonotypes between healthy human individuals. Data came from immunoSEQ multiplex PCR; TCRdb stores just in-frame clones and leaves some out. The table lists some 2,000,000 clones, around 95% of them singletons. Turning to this clone: What it binds is not known.

Study results and caveats: Memory subsets had estimated richness that was generally smaller than that of naive subsets. Clonotypes shared by all four donors outscored non-shared clonotypes in generation probability. Only blood samples were collected, and tissue repertoires likely differ. Clonotype sharing among the donors was expected to vary with sequencing depth.

Trimming removed 0 bases from V and 0 bases from J; junction bases left unmatched: 3. The CDR3 loop spans 16 amino acids. The germline V gene encodes CDR1 SGHRS and CDR2 YFSETQ. This TCR came from a man between 18 and 29 years old in good health. The chain is built from TRBV5-1 and TRBJ1-3, with 7 bases matching TRBD1. Specimen: naive CD4+ T cells sorted from blood. Subset indicated: CD45RA+ positively selected. CDR3 DNA: TGCGCCAGCAGCTTGGAGAGGGGGCTCTCTGGAAACACCATATATTTT. This translates into CASSLERGLSGNTIYF.